This TCR beta chain is drawn from a study of beta chain features in type 1 diabetes. Expressed TCRB transcripts got sequenced, as all isolated RNA was reverse transcribed. Average reads for naive, central memory and regulatory T cell samples were several million. Clones were read by immunoSEQ multiplex PCR, and TCRdb kept only the in-frame ones, dropping some. Of about 230,000 clones listed, about 9.3% are singletons. Study outcomes and limitations: Type 1 diabetes patients had moderately but significantly shorter TCRB CDR3s in all four CD4+ subsets. High TCR expression in some cells could lead to their over-representation in cDNA sequencing.

Sorted populations were all over 98% pure. Concerning this clone itself: Its target is unknown.

V gave up 6 bases and J gave up 4 bases, with 5 bases separating them. Germline V gene lookup returns CDR1 DFQATT and CDR2 SNEGSKA (reference sequence). The CDR3 has 10 amino acids. Sequencing was done on a sample of naive CD4+ T cells from blood. The chain is built from TRBV20-1 and TRBJ2-3; no clear D. The TCR sequence derives from a woman in her late teens or twenties in good health. Here the CDR3 DNA reads TGCAGTGCACAATCAGATACGCAGTATTTT. Encoded protein: CSAQSDTQYF.